This T cell receptor beta chain was documented in a study of cytomegalovirus exposure and HLA in healthy donors. This CDR3 region has 14 residues. Per the germline V gene, CDR1 is MNHEY and CDR2 is SVGAGI. Trimming left V 8 bases short and J 3 bases short, with 14 bases between. PCR primers comprised 60 Vbeta and 13 Jbeta primers. Generated by immunoSEQ multiplex PCR, the TCRdb table keeps only in-frame clones and is missing some. The table shows approximately 120,000 clones, with approximately 85% occurring only once. The TCR sequence derives from a woman under 40 in good health and CMV-seropositive. Sequences were obtained from PBMCs. The chain combines TRBV6-5 with TRBJ1-3; maybe TRBD1 (6 bases). This chain's CDR3 is CASGHREDGNTIYF. The CDR3 DNA follows: TGTGCCAGCGGGCACAGGGAAGATGGAAACACCATATATTTT.